This record covers a single T cell receptor beta chain. The antigen is undetermined. This entry comes from a study of cytomegalovirus exposure and HLA in healthy donors. Study-wide background: In a later analysis, it was reported that the 90 to 150 validation repertoires had been produced on the same platform as the 500 to 750 repertoires belonging to the first cohort. Study-level points and caveats: Altogether, some 160 TCR beta chains were recorded as cytomegalovirus-associated.

CDR3 length equals 17 residues. The germline V gene encodes CDR1 MNHNS and CDR2 SASEGT. V was clipped by 4 bases and J by 3 bases; unmatched bases: 11. Clones were read by immunoSEQ multiplex PCR, and TCRdb kept only the in-frame ones, dropping some. Among 150,000 or so clones, approximately 90% were seen once, and the ten largest hold roughly 6.4%. This chain links TRBV6-1 with TRBJ2-3; 9 positions match TRBD1. The TCR was taken from a woman aged 25 to 39 in good health and CMV-seropositive. The sequenced sample was PBMCs. This chain's CDR3 is CASSVEVSGQGTDTQYF. For the CDR3, the DNA is TGTGCCAGCAGTGTCGAGGTCTCTGGACAGGGGACAGATACGCAGTATTTT.